Listed here are 25 T cell receptor beta chains from one sample, sequenced in a study of blood T cells in healthy people across ages. Through a sample-barcoded 5' primer and a J-beta primer mix, a second PCR was run for about 6 to 11 cycles. TCRdb re-derived calls from the 5' RACE reads in MiXCR, one entry per CDR3 protein. The data contain around 520,000 distinct CDR3 sequences, roughly a quarter of them singletons. These records were also assigned to another study, of T cells of mothers and their children.

Input material: blood. The receptors derive from a boy between 2 and 10 years old in good health.

In its sample, this clonotype was seen many times. The chain has TRBV7-2 and TRBJ2-5; D gene ambiguous. In germline, CDR1 is SGHTA, CDR2 FQGNSA. V was shortened by 4 bases and J by 5 bases, with 11 bases between the two germline ends. This CDR3 comprises 13 residues. CDR3 sequence (DNA): TGTGCCAGCAGCTCCCACCCTACGGAGACCCAGTACTTC. Its translation: CASSSHPTETQYF. The variable domain in full, with the rest retrieved from reference TRBV7-2 and TRBJ2-5, is GAGVSQSPSNKVTEKGKDVELRCDPISGHTALYWYRQSLGQGLEFLIYFQGNSAPDKSGLPSDRFSAERTGGSVSTLTIQRTQQEDSAVYLCASSSHPTETQYFGPGTRLLVL.

The rearrangement joins TRBV7-9 to TRBJ2-7, with D maybe TRBD2 (6 bases). The CDR3 totals 16 residues. Trimming took off 2 bases at V and 1 base at J, with 15 bases between the two ends. Germline V CDR1 and CDR2: SEHNR, FQNEAQ (reference sequence). CDR3 bases: TGTGCCAGCAGCTTAATTTGGAGGGTAGGATCCTACGAGCAGTACTTC. Translating it yields CASSLIWRVGSYEQYF.

V and J are TRBV7-9 and TRBJ2-5; TRBD2 matches 10 bases. The J call may be wrong; the DNA end is better matched by TRBJ2-1. Germline V gene lookup returns CDR1 SEHNR and CDR2 FQNEAQ (reference sequence). This CDR3 is 14 amino acids long. CDR3 loop: CASSPLAGTNEQFF. Written as DNA, the CDR3 is TGTGCCAGCAGCCCACTAGCGGGAACCAATGAGCAGTTCTTC.

This chain uses TRBV10-3 with TRBJ1-1; 8 nucleotides line up with TRBD1. CDR3 length: 14 amino acids. V was pared by 11 bases and J by 4 bases, with 12 bases of the junction left unmatched. Germline V gene lookup returns CDR1 ENHRY and CDR2 SYGVKD. In DNA, the CDR3 is TGTGCCGCGTCCGGGACAGGATTGGGCACTGAAGCTTTCTTT. Its translation: CAASGTGLGTEAFF.

This clonotype showed up just a few times. The chain recombines TRBV4-3 with TRBJ2-5, with 9 bases lining up with TRBD2. The J call is in doubt because the DNA end fits TRBJ2-1 better. CDR1 is LGHNA and CDR2 is YSLEER in the germline V gene. The CDR3 has 16 residues. CDR3 sequence reads: CASSPGGLAGYNEQFF. The CDR3 coding sequence is TGCGCCAGCAGCCCGGGGGGTCTAGCGGGGTACAATGAGCAGTTCTTC.

This clonotype has more than one count but fewer than ten. The chain employs TRBV29-1 and TRBJ2-3; no clear D gene. Trimming cost V 6 bases and J 0 bases, with 16 bases left between them. CDR1 is SQVTM and CDR2 is ANQGSEA in the germline V gene. This CDR3 has 15 amino acids. The CDR3 region is CSVLGDPSSTDTQYF. CDR3 in DNA: TGCAGCGTCTTGGGTGATCCGTCTAGCACAGATACGCAGTATTTT.

This chain connects TRBV23-1 to TRBJ2-5; 7 bases align to TRBD1. TRBV23-1 is an open reading frame, and its role is uncertain. This CDR3 comprises 15 residues. V lost 3 bases and J lost 2; bases outside the gene matches: 6. This chain's CDR3 is CASSQSRDRQETQYF. In DNA form, the CDR3 reads TGCGCCAGCAGTCAGTCCCGGGACAGACAAGAGACCCAGTACTTC.

This clonotype appeared a few times. This chain links TRBV12-3 or TRBV12-4 with TRBJ2-7, with TRBD1 matching over 9 bases. V shed 6 bases and J 5 bases; nucleotides not matched to a gene: 11. The CDR3 covers 15 residues. The CDR3 region is CASSSYRGRGDEQYF. The CDR3 DNA reads as TGTGCCAGCAGCTCTTACAGGGGGCGCGGGGACGAGCAGTACTTC.

This clonotype showed up just a few times. Written as DNA, the CDR3 is TGCAGTGCTATGGGTCAGATAATGAACACTGAAGCTTTCTTT. It encodes CSAMGQIMNTEAFF. The V and J genes are TRBV20-1 and TRBJ1-1; no clear D gene. Looked up from germline, CDR1 is DFQATT and CDR2 is SNEGSKA (reference sequence). This CDR3 has 14 amino acids. Trimming took 4 bases from V and 0 from J, leaving 12 bases between them.

This clonotype has at least ten counts. This chain joins TRBV10-3 and TRBJ2-6; perhaps TRBD1 as D (5 bases). The CDR3 is 15 residues long. The ends were cut back, 6 bases at V and 2 bases at J, with 11 bases in the middle. Germline-derived CDR1 and CDR2 are ENHRY and SYGVKD. The CDR3 spells CAIRPEGAGANVLTF. The CDR3 DNA follows: TGTGCCATCAGGCCCGAAGGGGCTGGGGCCAACGTCCTGACTTTC.

The CDR3 coding sequence is TGCGCCAGCAGCTGGGGGGACAGGGGGCAAGAAGGGACCCAGTACTTC. It codes for CASSWGDRGQEGTQYF. The chain is built from TRBV5-1 and TRBJ2-5; 12 bases agree with TRBD1. The V gene's germline CDR1 is SGHRS and CDR2 YFSETQ. V lost 3 bases, J lost 7 bases, and 10 bases stayed unmatched. The CDR3 runs 16 residues.

Note on this clonotype: Compared with germline, one end of the junction differs, possibly owing to a read error. J is TRBJ1-2 and V is TRBV10-3; 9 nucleotides agree with TRBD1. The CDR3 totals 14 residues. Germline values: CDR1 ENHRY, CDR2 SYGVKD. The chain's CDR3 is CAISGTDRGYAYTF. CDR3 DNA: TGTGCCATCAGTGGCACGGACAGGGGCTATGCCTACACCTTC.

This rearrangement joins TRBV6-4 to TRBJ1-2, with 7 bases aligning to TRBD1. J lost 5 bases, V lost 0 bases, and 6 bases had no gene match. CDR1 is MRHNA, CDR2 SNTAGT, per germline. CDR3 length: 15 amino acids. Here the CDR3 reads CASSDSSGGRYGYTF. CDR3 nucleotides: TGTGCCAGCAGTGACTCGTCAGGGGGGAGATATGGCTACACCTTC.

The V and J genes are TRBV4-3 and TRBJ2-6; D remains unclear. The CDR3 length is 16 residues. V was cut by 1 base and J by 0 bases, with 7 bases left in between. Germline V gives CDR1 LGHNA, CDR2 YSLEER. The CDR3 loop reads CASSQVGVSGANVLTF. CDR3 DNA sequence: TGCGCCAGCAGCCAAGTCGGTGTCTCTGGGGCCAACGTCCTGACTTTC.

This clonotype was picked up a small number of times. V is TRBV6-2 or TRBV6-3 and J is TRBJ1-4, with D tentatively TRBD1 (5 bases). V lost 8 bases, J lost 8 bases, and 12 bases lay in between. Per germline, CDR1 MNHEY and CDR2 SVGEGT. The CDR3 has 12 amino acids. The CDR3 DNA reads as TGTGCCAGCCGAAGGGGCAGCGAAAAACTGTTTTTT. This encodes CASRRGSEKLFF.

This clonotype was counted only a few times. The chain has TRBV7-2 and TRBJ1-3, with 7 bases lining up with TRBD1. Germline-derived CDR1 and CDR2 are SGHTA and FQGNSA. Trimming took 1 base from V and 4 from J; bases not matched to a gene: 7. CDR3 length equals 16 residues. CDR3 nucleotides: TGTGCCAGCAGCTTAGGGGTGACAGGGTCAGGAAACACCATATATTTT. Translation gives CASSLGVTGSGNTIYF. Combining the CDR3 with reference TRBV7-2 and TRBJ1-3 gives the whole variable domain GAGVSQSPSNKVTEKGKDVELRCDPISGHTALYWYRQSLGQGLEFLIYFQGNSAPDKSGLPSDRFSAERTGGSVSTLTIQRTQQEDSAVYLCASSLGVTGSGNTIYFGEGSWLTVV.

This chain's CDR3 is CASGGTGSSYEQYF. CDR3 coding DNA: TGTGCCAGCGGTGGGACGGGCAGCTCCTACGAGCAGTACTTC. The chain employs TRBV12-3 or TRBV12-4 and TRBJ2-7; D may match TRBD1 or TRBD2 (5 bases each). The CDR3 is 14 residues long. V dropped 8 bases and J dropped 0 bases, with 14 bases sitting between them.

In its sample, this clonotype was seen many times. The chain joins TRBV20-1 to TRBJ1-6; D may be TRBD1 (6 bases). Germline V gives CDR1 DFQATT, CDR2 SNEGSKA (reference sequence). CDR3 length: 15 residues. V gave up 4 bases and J gave up 10 bases, with 20 bases separating them. This CDR3 is CSATLTGQEHSPLHF. DNA for the CDR3: TGCAGTGCTACGTTAACGGGACAAGAGCACTCACCCCTCCACTTT.

There are a few counts of this clonotype. The chain recombines TRBV27 with TRBJ2-2, with D hard to call. CDR1 MNHEY and CDR2 SMNVEV come from the germline V gene (reference sequence). Trimming left V 3 bases short and J 6 bases short, with 5 bases between. The CDR3 has 12 amino acids. CDR3 nucleotides: TGTGCCAGCAGTTTCTTGGCCGGGGAGCTGTTTTTT. It is translated as CASSFLAGELFF.

The J gene is TRBJ1-2, the V gene TRBV29-1; D is ambiguous. This CDR3 is 16 amino acids long. V was cut by 6 bases and J by 2 bases, with 22 bases left in between. Germline CDR1 SQVTM, CDR2 ANQGSEA. The CDR3 reads CSVTYRPAKGNYGYTF. The CDR3 DNA is TGCAGCGTCACCTACCGCCCCGCGAAGGGAAACTATGGCTACACCTTC.

This clonotype appeared a few times. This rearrangement joins TRBV7-2 to TRBJ2-1; D possibly corresponds to TRBD2 (5 bases). The V and J ends lost 2 bases and 0 bases respectively, with 11 bases between them. There are 16 residues in the CDR3. The germline gives CDR1 SGHTA, CDR2 FQGNSA. In nucleotides, the CDR3 is TGTGCCAGCAGCTTAATTGCGGGCTACTCCTACAATGAGCAGTTCTTC. Translated, it gives CASSLIAGYSYNEQFF.

This chain joins TRBV19 and TRBJ2-5, with D possibly TRBD1 on 5 matching bases. The J call may be incorrect, as the DNA end agrees better with TRBJ2-7. The CDR3 extends over 13 amino acids. Germline lookup yields CDR1 LNHDA and CDR2 SQIVND (reference sequence). The CDR3, as DNA: TGTGCCAGTAGTACGACAGTCTCCTACGAGCAGTACTTC. This translates into CASSTTVSYEQYF.

This chain links TRBV20-1 with TRBJ2-5; 10 positions match TRBD1. CDR1 is DFQATT and CDR2 is SNEGSKA in the germline V gene (reference sequence). The CDR3 totals 19 residues. Losses at the gene ends were 3 bases for V and 2 bases for J; bases not matched to a gene: 18. Here the CDR3 reads CSASDRGLSGWAIQETQYF. The CDR3 region has the DNA TGCAGTGCTAGCGACAGGGGGCTCTCAGGTTGGGCTATACAAGAGACCCAGTACTTC.

This clonotype was counted a few times. This chain joins TRBV7-8 and TRBJ2-3; 11 bases are a match to TRBD2. The V and J ends lost 2 bases and 7 bases, in that order; junction bases with no gene match: 14. CDR3 length equals 18 residues. CDR1 is SGHVS, CDR2 FQNEAQ, per germline. CDR3 sequence reads: CASSLYAWGSGRAHTQYF. The CDR3 coding sequence is TGTGCCAGCAGCTTATACGCCTGGGGTAGCGGGAGGGCCCATACGCAGTATTTT.

A few counts support this clonotype. The V gene is TRBV5-1, the J gene TRBJ1-3; possibly TRBD1 for D (6 bases). The CDR3 has 16 residues. Trimming removed 4 bases at V and 0 bases at J, with 14 bases between. Germline V gene data show CDR1 as SGHRS and CDR2 as YFSETQ. The CDR3 here is CASSPDSQSSGNTIYF. CDR3 in DNA: TGCGCCAGCAGCCCGGACAGCCAAAGCTCTGGAAACACCATATATTTT.